These 3 T cell receptor beta chains were all obtained from the same sample, sequenced in a study of T cells in Graves' hyperthyroidism and ophthalmopathy. Researchers took RNA transcripts and amplified the TCR beta CDR3 regions from them. First-round RT-PCR of the TCR CDR3 relied on the HTBI primer set. MiXCR, run by TCRdb on the multiplex PCR reads, gives a single entry per CDR3 protein. The repertoire holds 300,000 to 450,000 distinct CDR3 sequences, with under 15% as singletons. Sequencing was performed on blood. These TCRs come from a woman aged 18-30 years with Graves' hyperthyroidism.

Only a few counts were recorded for this clonotype. A much more abundant neighbour one base away suggests this may be a read error. The chain recombines TRBV19 with TRBJ2-5, with 7 nucleotides matching TRBD1. This CDR3 is built from 13 residues. Per germline, CDR1 LNHDA and CDR2 SQIVND (reference sequence). CDR3 nucleotide sequence: TGTACCAGTAGACCAAGGGGGCTGGAGACCCAGTACTTC. It is translated as CTSRPRGLETQYF.

There are many counts of this clonotype. The chain employs TRBV27 and TRBJ2-5; 9 bases align to TRBD2. CDR1 is MNHEY and CDR2 is SMNVEV in the germline V gene (reference sequence). The V segment lost 1 base and the J segment 5 bases; nucleotides outside the gene matches: 5. There are 15 residues in the CDR3. CDR3 sequence: CASSLWASGAETQYF. CDR3 sequence (DNA): TGTGCCAGCAGTTTATGGGCTAGCGGGGCGGAGACCCAGTACTTC.

This clonotype has just a few counts. This chain links TRBV6-2 or TRBV6-3 with TRBJ1-5, with D tentatively TRBD1 (6 bases). Germline CDR1 is MNHEY and CDR2 is SVGEGT. This CDR3 spans 14 amino acids. Trimming left V 4 bases short and J 5 bases short, with 12 bases between. The CDR3 sequence: CASSSLGGYQPQHF. Written as DNA, the CDR3 is TGTGCCAGCAGTTCACTCGGGGGCTATCAGCCCCAGCATTTT.